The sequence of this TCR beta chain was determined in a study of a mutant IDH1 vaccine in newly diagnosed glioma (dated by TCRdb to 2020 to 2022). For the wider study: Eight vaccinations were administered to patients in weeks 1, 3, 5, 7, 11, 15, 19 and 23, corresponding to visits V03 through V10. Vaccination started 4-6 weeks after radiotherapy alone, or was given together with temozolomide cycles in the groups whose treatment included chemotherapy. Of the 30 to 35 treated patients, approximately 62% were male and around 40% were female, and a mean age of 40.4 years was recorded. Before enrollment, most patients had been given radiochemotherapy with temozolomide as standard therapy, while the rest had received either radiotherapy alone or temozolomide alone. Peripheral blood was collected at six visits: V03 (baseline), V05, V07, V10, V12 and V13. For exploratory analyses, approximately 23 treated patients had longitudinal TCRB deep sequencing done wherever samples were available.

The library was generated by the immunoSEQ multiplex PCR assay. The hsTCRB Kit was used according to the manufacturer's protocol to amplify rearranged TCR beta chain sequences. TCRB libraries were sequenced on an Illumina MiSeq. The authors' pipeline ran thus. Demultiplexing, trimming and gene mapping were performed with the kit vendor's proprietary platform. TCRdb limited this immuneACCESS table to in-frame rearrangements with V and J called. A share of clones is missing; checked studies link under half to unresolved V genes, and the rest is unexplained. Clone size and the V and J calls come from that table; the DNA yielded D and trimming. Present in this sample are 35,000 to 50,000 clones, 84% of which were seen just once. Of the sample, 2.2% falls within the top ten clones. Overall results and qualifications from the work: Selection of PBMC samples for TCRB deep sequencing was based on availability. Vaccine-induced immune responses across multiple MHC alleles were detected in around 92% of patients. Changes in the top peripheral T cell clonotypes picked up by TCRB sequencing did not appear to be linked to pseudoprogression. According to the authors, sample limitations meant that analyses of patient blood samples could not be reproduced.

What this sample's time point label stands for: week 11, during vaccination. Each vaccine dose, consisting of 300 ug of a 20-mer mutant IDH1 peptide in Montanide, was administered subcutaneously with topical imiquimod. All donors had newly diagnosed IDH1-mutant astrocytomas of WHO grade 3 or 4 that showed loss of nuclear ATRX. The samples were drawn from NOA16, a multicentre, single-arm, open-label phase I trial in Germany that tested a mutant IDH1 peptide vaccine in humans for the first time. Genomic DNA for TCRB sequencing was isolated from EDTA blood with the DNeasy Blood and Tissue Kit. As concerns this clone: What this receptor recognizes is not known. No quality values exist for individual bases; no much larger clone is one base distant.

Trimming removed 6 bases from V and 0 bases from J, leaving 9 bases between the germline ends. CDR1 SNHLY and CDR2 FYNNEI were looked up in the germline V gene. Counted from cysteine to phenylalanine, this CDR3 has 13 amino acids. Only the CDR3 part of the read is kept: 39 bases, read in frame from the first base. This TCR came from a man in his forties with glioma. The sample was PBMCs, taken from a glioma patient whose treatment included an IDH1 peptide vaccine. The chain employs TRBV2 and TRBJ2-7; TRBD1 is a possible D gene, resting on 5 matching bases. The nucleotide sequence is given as TGTGCCAGCAGCCCGGACATCTCCTACGAGCAGTACTTC. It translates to CASSPDISYEQYF.